The sequence of this T cell receptor (beta chain) was determined in a study of blood T cell repertoires in COVID-19. At the level of the study: The cDNA or gDNA used as material had been derived from T cells, B-cell-depleted T cells, or PBMCs.

The germline gives CDR1 GTSNPN, CDR2 SVGIG (reference sequence). V shed 2 bases, J shed 4 bases, and the junction held 9 bases outside the gene matches. The CDR3 sequence is 15 residues long. Study members were between roughly 18 and 100 years old and lived in around 24 US regions. Assignment of participants to cohorts was predicated upon participant-reported clinical history. The recovered donors of Cohort 3 showed two negative PCRs, clearance, or symptom resolution. Produced via immunoSEQ multiplex PCR; TCRdb's table is partial and in-frame only. The sample lists some 250,000 clones; 65% to 90% were seen once.

Source material: PBMCs or T cells enriched from blood (not recorded which). The sequence was collected from a man aged 18 to 30 who had recovered from COVID-19. The rearrangement links TRBV30 to TRBJ2-7, with 9 bases aligning to TRBD1. The CDR3: CAWSFGQGSLYEQYF. The CDR3 region has the DNA TGTGCCTGGAGTTTTGGACAGGGGAGCCTTTACGAGCAGTACTTC.